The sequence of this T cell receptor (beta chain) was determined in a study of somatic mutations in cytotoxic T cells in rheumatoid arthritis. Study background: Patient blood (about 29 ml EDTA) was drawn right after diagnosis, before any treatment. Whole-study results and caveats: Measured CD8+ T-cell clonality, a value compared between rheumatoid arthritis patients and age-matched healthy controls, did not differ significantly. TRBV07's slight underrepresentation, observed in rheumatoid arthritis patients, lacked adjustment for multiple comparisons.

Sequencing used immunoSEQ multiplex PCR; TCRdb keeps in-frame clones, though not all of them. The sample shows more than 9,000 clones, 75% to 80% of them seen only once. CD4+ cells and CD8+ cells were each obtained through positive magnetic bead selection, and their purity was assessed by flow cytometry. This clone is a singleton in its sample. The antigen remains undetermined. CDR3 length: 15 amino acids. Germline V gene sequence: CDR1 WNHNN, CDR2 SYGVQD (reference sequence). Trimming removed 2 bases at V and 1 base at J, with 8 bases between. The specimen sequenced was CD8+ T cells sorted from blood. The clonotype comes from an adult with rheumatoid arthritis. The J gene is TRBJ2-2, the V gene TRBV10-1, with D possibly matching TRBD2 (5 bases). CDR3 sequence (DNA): TGCGCCAGCAGTGAGCGGGAAGGGAACACCGGGGAGCTGTTTTTT. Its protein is CASSEREGNTGELFF.